Shown below are 10 T cell receptor beta chains from a single sample sequenced in a study of T cell responses to AZD1222 COVID-19 vaccine. TCRdb's table, derived via immunoSEQ multiplex PCR, lists solely in-frame clones and lacks some. The data show about 180,000 clones, with 90% seen just once and about 3% held by the top ten. The starting material was peripheral blood, obtained on day 0 of AZD1222 vaccination. The receptors stem from an adult in good health.

The chain employs TRBV6-5 and TRBJ2-7; either TRBD1 or TRBD2 may fit D (5 bases each). This CDR3 region has 15 residues. Germline loops: CDR1 MNHEY, CDR2 SVGAGI. V was trimmed by 5 bases and J by 6 bases, leaving 20 bases between them. Here the CDR3 DNA reads TGTGCCAGCAGTCCCAATGAGGGGAAATATTCCGAGCAGTACTTC. Its translation is CASSPNEGKYSEQYF.

The chain recombines TRBV7-6 with TRBJ2-1; perhaps D is TRBD1 or TRBD2 (6 bases each). This CDR3 has 17 amino acids. V was shortened by 1 base and J by 7 bases, with 20 bases between the two germline ends. Per the germline V gene, CDR1 is SGHVS and CDR2 is FNYEAQ. CDR3 DNA: TGTGCCAGCAGCTTAGAGAGTGCCGGGGGCGCGTGGAATGAGCAGTTCTTC. Its protein product is CASSLESAGGAWNEQFF. The entire variable domain, with the rest obtained from reference TRBV7-6 and TRBJ2-1, is as follows: GAGVSQSPRYKVTKRGQDVALRCDPISGHVSLYWYRQALGQGPEFLTYFNYEAQQDKSGLPNDRFSAERPEGSISTLTIQRTEQRDSAMYRCASSLESAGGAWNEQFFGPGTRLTVL.

V gene TRBV5-4 combines with J gene TRBJ2-2; 9 bases agree with TRBD2. The CDR3 runs to 14 residues. With V trimmed by 4 bases and J by 7 bases, 5 bases remained unmatched. Looked up from germline, CDR1 is SGHNT and CDR2 is YYREEE (reference sequence). The CDR3 protein is CASSSSGGFGELFF. The DNA for the CDR3 is TGTGCCAGCAGCAGCAGCGGGGGGTTCGGGGAGCTGTTTTTT.

The V gene is TRBV5-4, the J gene TRBJ1-3; D possibly corresponds to TRBD1 (5 bases). This CDR3 is 17 amino acids long. Between the trimmed V and J ends, which lost 4 bases and 0 bases, there was a span of 17 bases. CDR1 and CDR2 from the germline V gene are SGHNT and YYREEE (reference sequence). The CDR3 DNA follows: TGTGCCAGCAGCGATCCTACAGGTGGGCGCTCTGGAAACACCATATATTTT. Translating it yields CASSDPTGGRSGNTIYF.

The chain joins TRBV12-2 to TRBJ2-1; TRBD2, the D gene given by the table, was not confirmed from the DNA. TRBV12-2 is shown as a pseudogene. CDR3 length: 17 amino acids. The CDR3, as DNA: TGTGCAAGTCGCCACAATACTAGCGGGGGGCCCGAGAATGAGCAGTTCTTC. Translated, it gives CASRHNTSGGPENEQFF.

This chain uses TRBV20-1 with TRBJ1-1; D remains ambiguous. The CDR3 has 11 amino acids. The V and J ends lost 6 bases and 5 bases respectively, with 10 bases between them. CDR1 and CDR2 (germline): DFQATT, SNEGSKA (reference sequence). The CDR3 DNA is TGCAGTGCGAGGATTCGGACTGAAGCTTTCTTT. This codes for CSARIRTEAFF.

In its sample, this clone was seen once. This sequence joins TRBV7-2 and TRBJ2-4; tentatively, D is TRBD2 (5 bases). Trimming pared 1 base from V and 0 bases from J, leaving 19 bases between. The CDR3 has 19 amino acids. Germline V gene data show CDR1 as SGHTA and CDR2 as FQGNSA. CDR3 amino acids: CASSLVRAGPSIAKNIQYF. The DNA for the CDR3 is TGTGCCAGCAGCTTAGTGAGGGCAGGACCCTCAATAGCCAAAAACATTCAGTACTTC.

The chain couples TRBV19 to TRBJ1-3; D is possibly TRBD1 (5 bases). The V end was cut by 6 bases, the J end by 4 bases, with 10 bases between. Germline V lookup: CDR1 LNHDA, CDR2 SQIVND (reference sequence). The CDR3 is made up of 13 amino acids. The CDR3 DNA is TGTGCCAGTAGCACAGGCGCCGGAAACACCATATATTTT. Protein: CASSTGAGNTIYF. Filled out from reference TRBV19 and TRBJ1-3, the complete variable domain reads DGGITQSPKYLFRKEGQNVTLSCEQNLNHDAMYWYRQDPGQGLRLIYYSQIVNDFQKGDIAEGYSVSREKKESFPLTVTSAQKNPTAFYLCASSTGAGNTIYFGEGSWLTVV.

This rearrangement joins TRBV5-6 to TRBJ2-7; D gene uncertain. The CDR3 length is 12 residues. Germline CDR1 reads SGHDT; CDR2 reads YYEEEE. The V gene lost 0 bases and the J gene lost 4 bases, with 5 bases spanning the gap. CDR3 in amino acids: CASSLGTYEQYF. DNA for the CDR3: TGTGCCAGCAGCTTGGGGACGTACGAGCAGTACTTC.

J is TRBJ2-7 and V is TRBV18; 10 positions match TRBD1. The CDR3 length is 16 residues. The junction had 9 bases not matched to a gene; V was cut back by 5 bases and J by 2 bases. Germline V gene data show CDR1 as KGHSH and CDR2 as LQKENI. The CDR3 DNA sequence: TGTGCCAGCTCATTCTCCCAGACAGGGGGCCCCTACGAGCAGTACTTC. Its translation is CASSFSQTGGPYEQYF. Supplemented by reference TRBV18 and TRBJ2-7, the full variable domain reads NAGVMQNPRHLVRRRGQEARLRCSPMKGHSHVYWYRQLPEEGLKFMVYLQKENIIDESGMPKERFSAEFPKEGPSILRIQQVVRGDSAAYFCASSFSQTGGPYEQYFGPGTRLTVT.